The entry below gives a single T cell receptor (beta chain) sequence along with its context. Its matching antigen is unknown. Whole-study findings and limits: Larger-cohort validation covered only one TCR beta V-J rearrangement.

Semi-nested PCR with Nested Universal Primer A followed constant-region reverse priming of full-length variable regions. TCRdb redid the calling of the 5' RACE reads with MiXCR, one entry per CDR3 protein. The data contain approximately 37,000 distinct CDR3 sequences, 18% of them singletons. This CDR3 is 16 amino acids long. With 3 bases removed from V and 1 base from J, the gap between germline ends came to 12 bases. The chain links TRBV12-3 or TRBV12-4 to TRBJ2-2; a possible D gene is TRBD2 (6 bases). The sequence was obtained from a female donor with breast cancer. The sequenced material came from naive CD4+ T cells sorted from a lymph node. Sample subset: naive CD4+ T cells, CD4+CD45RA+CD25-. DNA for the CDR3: TGTGCCAGCAGTTTCTGGAATAGCGGGAACACCGGGGAGCTGTTTTTT. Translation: CASSFWNSGNTGELFF.